This T cell receptor (beta chain) was profiled in a study of blood T cell repertoires in COVID-19. Germline V gene data show CDR1 as MDHEN and CDR2 as SYDVKM. This CDR3 contains 12 residues. Trimming pared 5 bases from V and 7 bases from J, leaving 6 bases between. In its sample, this clone was seen a few times. Assay: immunoSEQ multiplex PCR; the TCRdb copy retains only in-frame clones and omits some. This table holds more than 75,000 clones, around 82% found once. Sequencing input: peripheral blood. The TCR was taken from a man in his 60s with acute or convalescent COVID-19. The rearrangement links TRBV28 to TRBJ1-6; D may be TRBD1 (5 bases). The CDR3 DNA follows: TGTGCCAGCAGTCCAGGGAATTCACCCCTCCACTTT. Protein: CASSPGNSPLHF.